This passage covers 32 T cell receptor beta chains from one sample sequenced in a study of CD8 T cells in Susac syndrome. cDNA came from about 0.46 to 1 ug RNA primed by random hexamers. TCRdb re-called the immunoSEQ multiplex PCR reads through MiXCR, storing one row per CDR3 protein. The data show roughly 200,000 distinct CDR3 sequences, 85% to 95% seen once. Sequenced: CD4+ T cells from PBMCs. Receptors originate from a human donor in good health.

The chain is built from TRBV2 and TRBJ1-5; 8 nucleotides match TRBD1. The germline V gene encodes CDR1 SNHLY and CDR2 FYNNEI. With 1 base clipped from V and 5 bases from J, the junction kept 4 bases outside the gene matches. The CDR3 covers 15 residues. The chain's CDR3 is CASSEVGQVDQPQHF. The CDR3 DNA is TGTGCCAGCAGTGAAGTGGGACAGGTGGATCAGCCCCAGCATTTT.

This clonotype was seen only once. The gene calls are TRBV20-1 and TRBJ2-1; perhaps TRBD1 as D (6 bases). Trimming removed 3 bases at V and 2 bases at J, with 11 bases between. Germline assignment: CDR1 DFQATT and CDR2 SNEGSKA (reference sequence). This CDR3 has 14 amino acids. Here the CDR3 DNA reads TGCAGTGCTAGTGCAGGGGACCCCTACAATGAGCAGTTCTTC. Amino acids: CSASAGDPYNEQFF.

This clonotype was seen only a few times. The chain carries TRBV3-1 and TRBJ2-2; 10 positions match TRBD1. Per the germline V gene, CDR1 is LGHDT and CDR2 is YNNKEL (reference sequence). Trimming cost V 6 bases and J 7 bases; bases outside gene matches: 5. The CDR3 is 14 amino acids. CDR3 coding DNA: TGTGCCAGCAGTCTGGGACAGGGGATCGGGGAGCTGTTTTTT. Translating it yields CASSLGQGIGELFF.

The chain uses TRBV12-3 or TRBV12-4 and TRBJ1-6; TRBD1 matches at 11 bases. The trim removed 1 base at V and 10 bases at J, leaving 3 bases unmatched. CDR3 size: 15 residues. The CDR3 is CASSLGGTGGSPLHF. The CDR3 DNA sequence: TGTGCCAGCAGTTTAGGTGGGACAGGGGGGTCACCCCTCCACTTT.

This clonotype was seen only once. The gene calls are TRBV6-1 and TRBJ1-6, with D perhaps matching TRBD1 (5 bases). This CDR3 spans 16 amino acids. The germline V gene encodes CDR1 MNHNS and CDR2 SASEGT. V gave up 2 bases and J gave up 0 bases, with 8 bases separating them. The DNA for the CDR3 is TGTGCCAGCAGTGAAAGACAGACCTCCTATAATTCACCCCTCCACTTT. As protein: CASSERQTSYNSPLHF.

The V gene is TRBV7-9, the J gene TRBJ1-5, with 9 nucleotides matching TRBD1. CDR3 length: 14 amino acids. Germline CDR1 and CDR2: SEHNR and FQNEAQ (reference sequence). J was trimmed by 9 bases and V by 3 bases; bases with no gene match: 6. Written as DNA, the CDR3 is TGTGCCAGCAGCTTGGGACAGGGAGGAGGGCCCCAGCATTTT. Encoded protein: CASSLGQGGGPQHF. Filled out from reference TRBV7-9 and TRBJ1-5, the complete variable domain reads DTGVSQNPRHKITKRGQNVTFRCDPISEHNRLYWYRQTLGQGPEFLTYFQNEAQLEKSRLLSDRFSAERPKGSFSTLEIQRTEQGDSAMYLCASSLGQGGGPQHFGDGTRLSIL.

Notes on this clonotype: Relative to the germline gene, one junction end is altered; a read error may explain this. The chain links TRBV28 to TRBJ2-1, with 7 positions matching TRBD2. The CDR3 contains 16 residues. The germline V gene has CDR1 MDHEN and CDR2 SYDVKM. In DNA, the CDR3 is TGTGCCAGCGGTTTGGTTAGCGGGCGCCGCTACAATGAGCAGTTCTTC. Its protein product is CASGLVSGRRYNEQFF.

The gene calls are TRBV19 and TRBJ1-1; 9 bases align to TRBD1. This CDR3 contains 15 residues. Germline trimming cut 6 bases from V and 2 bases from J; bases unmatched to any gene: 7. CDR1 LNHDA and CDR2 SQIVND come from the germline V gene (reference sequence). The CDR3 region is CASSLFTGGNTEAFF. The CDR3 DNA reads TGTGCCAGTAGCTTATTTACAGGGGGCAACACTGAAGCTTTCTTT.

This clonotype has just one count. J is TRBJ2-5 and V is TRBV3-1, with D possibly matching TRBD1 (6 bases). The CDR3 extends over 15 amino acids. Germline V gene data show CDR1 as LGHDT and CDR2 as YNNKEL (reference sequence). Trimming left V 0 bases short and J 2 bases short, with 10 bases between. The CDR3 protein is CASSQDHRAQETQYF. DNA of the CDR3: TGTGCCAGCAGCCAAGATCACAGGGCACAAGAGACCCAGTACTTC.

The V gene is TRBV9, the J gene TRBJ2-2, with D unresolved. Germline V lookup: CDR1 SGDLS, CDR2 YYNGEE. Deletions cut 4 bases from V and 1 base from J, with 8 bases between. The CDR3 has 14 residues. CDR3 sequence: CASSYRQNTGELFF. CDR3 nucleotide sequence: TGTGCCAGCAGCTATAGACAGAACACCGGGGAGCTGTTTTTT. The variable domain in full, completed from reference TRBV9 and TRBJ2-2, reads DSGVTQTPKHLITATGQRVTLRCSPRSGDLSVYWYQQSLDQGLQFLIQYYNGEERAKGNILERFSAQQFPDLHSELNLSSLELGDSALYFCASSYRQNTGELFFGEGSRLTVL.

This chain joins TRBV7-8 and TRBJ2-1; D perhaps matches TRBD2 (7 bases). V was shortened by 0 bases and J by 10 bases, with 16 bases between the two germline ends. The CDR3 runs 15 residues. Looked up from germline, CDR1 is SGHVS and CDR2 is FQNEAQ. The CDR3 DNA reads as TGTGCCAGCAGCTTAGCGCGGGGGCGGGCCCTCGAGCAGTTCTTC. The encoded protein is CASSLARGRALEQFF.

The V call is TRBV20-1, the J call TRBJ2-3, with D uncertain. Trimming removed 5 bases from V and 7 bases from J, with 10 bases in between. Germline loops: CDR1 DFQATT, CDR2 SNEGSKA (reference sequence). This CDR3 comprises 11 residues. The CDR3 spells CSAHGRYTQYF. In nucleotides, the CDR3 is TGCAGTGCTCATGGACGGTATACGCAGTATTTT.

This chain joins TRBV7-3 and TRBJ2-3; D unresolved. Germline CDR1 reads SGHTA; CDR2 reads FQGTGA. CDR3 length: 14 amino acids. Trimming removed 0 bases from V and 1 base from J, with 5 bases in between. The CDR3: CASSLTAGTDTQYF. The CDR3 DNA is TGTGCCAGCAGCTTAACGGCTGGCACAGATACGCAGTATTTT.

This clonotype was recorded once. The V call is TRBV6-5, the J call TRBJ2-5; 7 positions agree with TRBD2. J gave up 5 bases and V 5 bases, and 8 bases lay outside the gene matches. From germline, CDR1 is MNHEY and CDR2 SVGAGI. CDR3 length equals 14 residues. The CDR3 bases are TGTGCCAGCAGTACCCCGGGGGGTGGGGAGACCCAGTACTTC. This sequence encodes CASSTPGGGETQYF.

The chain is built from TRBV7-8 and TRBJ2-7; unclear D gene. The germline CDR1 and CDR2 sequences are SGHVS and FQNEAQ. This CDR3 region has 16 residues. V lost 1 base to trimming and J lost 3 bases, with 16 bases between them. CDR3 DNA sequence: TGTGCCAGCAGCTTAGAGGGTTCGGGCAGCAGCTACGAGCAGTACTTC. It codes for CASSLEGSGSSYEQYF.

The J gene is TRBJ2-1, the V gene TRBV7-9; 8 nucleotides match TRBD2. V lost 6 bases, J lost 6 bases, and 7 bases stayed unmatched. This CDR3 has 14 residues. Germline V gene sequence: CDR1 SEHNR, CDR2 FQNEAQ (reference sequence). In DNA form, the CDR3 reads TGTGCCAGCAGACCGGGGGGGCCGGGCAATGAGCAGTTCTTC. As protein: CASRPGGPGNEQFF. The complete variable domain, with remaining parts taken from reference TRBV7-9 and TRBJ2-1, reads DTGVSQNPRHKITKRGQNVTFRCDPISEHNRLYWYRQTLGQGPEFLTYFQNEAQLEKSRLLSDRFSAERPKGSFSTLEIQRTEQGDSAMYLCASRPGGPGNEQFFGPGTRLTVL.

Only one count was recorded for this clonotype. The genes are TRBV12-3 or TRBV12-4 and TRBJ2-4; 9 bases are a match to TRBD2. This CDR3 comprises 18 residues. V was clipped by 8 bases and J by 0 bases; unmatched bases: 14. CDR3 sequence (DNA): TGTGCCAGCTCCCGAGGGCTAGCGGGGAACTTAGCCAAAAACATTCAGTACTTC. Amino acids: CASSRGLAGNLAKNIQYF.

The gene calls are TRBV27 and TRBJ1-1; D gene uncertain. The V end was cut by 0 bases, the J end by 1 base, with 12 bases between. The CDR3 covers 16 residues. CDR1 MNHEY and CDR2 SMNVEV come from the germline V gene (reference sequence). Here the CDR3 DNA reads TGTGCCAGCAGTTTATCCACAGTGTCCTCGAACACTGAAGCTTTCTTT. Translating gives CASSLSTVSSNTEAFF.

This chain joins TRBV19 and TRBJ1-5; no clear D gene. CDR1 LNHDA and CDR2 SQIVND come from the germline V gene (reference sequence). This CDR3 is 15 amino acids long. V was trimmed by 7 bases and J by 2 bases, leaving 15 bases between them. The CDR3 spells CASTETGFCNQPQHF. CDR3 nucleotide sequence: TGTGCCAGTACCGAAACCGGGTTTTGCAATCAGCCCCAGCATTTT.

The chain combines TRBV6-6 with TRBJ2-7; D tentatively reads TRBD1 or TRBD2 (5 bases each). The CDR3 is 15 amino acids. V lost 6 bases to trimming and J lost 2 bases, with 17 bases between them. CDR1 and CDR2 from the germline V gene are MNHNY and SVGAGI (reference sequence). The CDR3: CASSPRAGATYEQYF. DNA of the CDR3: TGTGCCAGCAGCCCTCGGGCCGGGGCTACCTACGAGCAGTACTTC.

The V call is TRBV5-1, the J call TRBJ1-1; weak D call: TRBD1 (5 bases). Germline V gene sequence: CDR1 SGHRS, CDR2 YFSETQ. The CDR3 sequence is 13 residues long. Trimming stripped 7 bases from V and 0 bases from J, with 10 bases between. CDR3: CASRRVLNTEAFF. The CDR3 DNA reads TGCGCCAGCCGCAGGGTTTTGAACACTGAAGCTTTCTTT.

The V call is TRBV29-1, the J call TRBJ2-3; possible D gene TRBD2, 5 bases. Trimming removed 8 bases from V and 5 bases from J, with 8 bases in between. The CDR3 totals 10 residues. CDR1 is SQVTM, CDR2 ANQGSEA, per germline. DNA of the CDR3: TGCAGCTTAGGAGGAGATACGCAGTATTTT. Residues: CSLGGDTQYF.

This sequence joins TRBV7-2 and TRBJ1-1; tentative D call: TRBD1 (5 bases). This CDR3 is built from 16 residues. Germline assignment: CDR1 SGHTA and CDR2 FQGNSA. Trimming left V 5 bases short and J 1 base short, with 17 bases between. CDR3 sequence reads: CASSPVPPGQNTEAFF. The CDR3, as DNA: TGTGCCAGCAGCCCCGTGCCCCCGGGGCAGAACACTGAAGCTTTCTTT.

CDR3 sequence reads: CASSLFSGSNQPQHF. In DNA, the CDR3 is TGTGCCAGCAGCTTATTCTCCGGTAGCAATCAGCCCCAGCATTTT. The rearrangement uses TRBV7-2 and TRBJ1-5; no clear D gene. Germline loops: CDR1 SGHTA, CDR2 FQGNSA. The V end was cut by 2 bases, the J end by 0 bases, with 8 bases between. CDR3 length: 15 amino acids.

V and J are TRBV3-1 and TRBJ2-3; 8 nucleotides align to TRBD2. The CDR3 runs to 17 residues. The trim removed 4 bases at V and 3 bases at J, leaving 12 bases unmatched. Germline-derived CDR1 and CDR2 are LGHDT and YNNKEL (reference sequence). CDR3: CASSPSLGGAGTDTQYF. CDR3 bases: TGTGCCAGCAGCCCCTCCCTCGGGGGGGCAGGGACAGATACGCAGTATTTT.

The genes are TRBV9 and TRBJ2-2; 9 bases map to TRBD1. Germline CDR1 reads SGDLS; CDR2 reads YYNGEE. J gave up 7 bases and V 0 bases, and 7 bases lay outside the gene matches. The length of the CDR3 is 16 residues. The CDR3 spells CASSVVTGGSSGELFF. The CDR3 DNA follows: TGTGCCAGCAGCGTAGTTACAGGGGGCTCGAGCGGGGAGCTGTTTTTT. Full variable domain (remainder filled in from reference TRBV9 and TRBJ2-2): DSGVTQTPKHLITATGQRVTLRCSPRSGDLSVYWYQQSLDQGLQFLIQYYNGEERAKGNILERFSAQQFPDLHSELNLSSLELGDSALYFCASSVVTGGSSGELFFGEGSRLTVL.

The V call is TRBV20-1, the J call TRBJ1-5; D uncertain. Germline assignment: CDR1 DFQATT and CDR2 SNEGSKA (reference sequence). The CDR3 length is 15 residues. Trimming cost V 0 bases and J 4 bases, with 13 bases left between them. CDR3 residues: CSARDIGYPNQPQHF. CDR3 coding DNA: TGCAGTGCTAGAGATATAGGGTACCCTAATCAGCCCCAGCATTTT.

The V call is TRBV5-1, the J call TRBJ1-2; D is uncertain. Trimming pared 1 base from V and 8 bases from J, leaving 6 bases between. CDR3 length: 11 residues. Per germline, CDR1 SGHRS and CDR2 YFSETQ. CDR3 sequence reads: CASSLKEGYTF. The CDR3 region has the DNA TGCGCCAGCAGCTTGAAGGAGGGCTACACCTTC.

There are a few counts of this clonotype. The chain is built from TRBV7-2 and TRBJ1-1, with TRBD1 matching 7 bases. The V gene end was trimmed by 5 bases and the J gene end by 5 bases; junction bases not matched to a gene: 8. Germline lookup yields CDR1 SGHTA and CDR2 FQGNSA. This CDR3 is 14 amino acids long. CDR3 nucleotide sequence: TGTGCCAGCAGCGAAAACAGGGGAGGGACTGAAGCTTTCTTT. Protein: CASSENRGGTEAFF.

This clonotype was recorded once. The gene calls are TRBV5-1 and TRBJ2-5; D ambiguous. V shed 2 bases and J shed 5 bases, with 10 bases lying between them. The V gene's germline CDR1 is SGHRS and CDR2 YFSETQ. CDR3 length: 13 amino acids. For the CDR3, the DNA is TGCGCCAGCAGCTTTCAGAGCCGGGAGACCCAGTACTTC. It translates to CASSFQSRETQYF. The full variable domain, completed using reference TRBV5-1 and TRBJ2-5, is KAGVTQTPRYLIKTRGQQVTLSCSPISGHRSVSWYQQTPGQGLQFLFEYFSETQRNKGNFPGRFSGRQFSNSRSEMNVSTLELGDSALYLCASSFQSRETQYFGPGTRLLVL.

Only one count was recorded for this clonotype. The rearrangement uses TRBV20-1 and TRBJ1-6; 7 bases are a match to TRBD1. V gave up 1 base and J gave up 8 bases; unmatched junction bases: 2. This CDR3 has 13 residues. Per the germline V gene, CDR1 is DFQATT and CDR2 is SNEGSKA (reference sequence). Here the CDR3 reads CSARGQGYSPLHF. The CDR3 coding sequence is TGCAGTGCTAGAGGACAGGGTTATTCACCCCTCCACTTT.

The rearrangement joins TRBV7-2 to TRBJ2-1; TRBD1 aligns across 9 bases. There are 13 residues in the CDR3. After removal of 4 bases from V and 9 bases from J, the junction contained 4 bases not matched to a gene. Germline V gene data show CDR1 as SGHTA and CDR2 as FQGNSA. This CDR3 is CASSSTQGAEQFF. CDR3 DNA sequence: TGTGCCAGCAGCTCAACACAGGGGGCTGAGCAGTTCTTC.